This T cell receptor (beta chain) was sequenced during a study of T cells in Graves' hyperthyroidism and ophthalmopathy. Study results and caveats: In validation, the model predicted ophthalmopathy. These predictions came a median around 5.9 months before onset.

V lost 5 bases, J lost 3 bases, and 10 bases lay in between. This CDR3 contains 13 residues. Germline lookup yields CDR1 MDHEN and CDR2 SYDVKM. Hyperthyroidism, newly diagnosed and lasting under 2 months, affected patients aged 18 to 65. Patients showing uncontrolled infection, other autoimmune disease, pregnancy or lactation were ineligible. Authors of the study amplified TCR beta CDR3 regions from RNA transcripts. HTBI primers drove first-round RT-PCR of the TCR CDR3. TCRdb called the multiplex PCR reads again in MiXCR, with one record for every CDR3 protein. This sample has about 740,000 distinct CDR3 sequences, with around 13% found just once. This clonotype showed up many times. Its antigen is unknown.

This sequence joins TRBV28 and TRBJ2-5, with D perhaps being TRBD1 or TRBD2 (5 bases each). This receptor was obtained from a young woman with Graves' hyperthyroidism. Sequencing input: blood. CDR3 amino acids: CASSLGVEETQYF. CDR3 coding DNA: TGTGCCAGCAGTCTGGGGGTTGAAGAGACCCAGTACTTC.